This T cell receptor (beta chain) was profiled in a study of response to subunit inactivated influenza vaccine. TCRdb called the RT-PCR reads again in MiXCR, with one record for every CDR3 protein. The sample comprises approximately 530,000 distinct CDR3 sequences, 13% of which are singletons, and about an eighth rests with the top ten. Whole-study findings and limits: A suggestion made by the authors is that each seasonal influenza vaccination recruits few new T cells.

This clonotype was seen ten or more times. The antigen is undetermined. CDR1 MGHDK and CDR2 SYGVNS come from the germline V gene. The V gene lost 1 base and the J gene lost 2 bases, with 15 bases spanning the gap. CDR3 length equals 16 residues. Sequenced here: PBMCs from blood, sampled more than 35 days after vaccination. This receptor was obtained from a man in his fifties who received an inactivated influenza vaccine. The chain carries TRBV25-1 and TRBJ2-7; no definite D call. The DNA of the CDR3 is TGTGCCAGCAGTGAATCCCTCAGTAAACCTCCCTACGAGCAGTACTTC. Translated, it gives CASSESLSKPPYEQYF.